This T cell receptor (beta chain) was sequenced for a study of cytomegalovirus exposure and HLA in healthy donors. As to this clone: Its antigen remains unknown.

The germline V and J ends were trimmed by 0 bases and 3 bases, with 22 bases remaining between them. Germline CDR1 is SGHNT and CDR2 is YYREEE (reference sequence). The CDR3 totals 18 residues. Amplification used 60 Vbeta primers and 13 Jbeta primers. Using immunoSEQ multiplex PCR, the repertoire was profiled, and TCRdb retains in-frame clones only, with some absent. This sample has 150,000 to 200,000 clones, with about four fifths found just once. General study findings and limits: A later analysis found TCR association rates differed by HLA locus, highest for DRB1 and lowest for HLA-C. Roughly even sequencing depth across donors was the assumption behind the presence/absence analyses.

The rearrangement uses TRBV5-4 and TRBJ2-7; tentatively, D is TRBD2 (5 bases). This sequence was found in a female donor in good health and CMV-seronegative. Material: PBMCs. DNA of the CDR3: TGTGCCAGCAGCTTGGCCTTCGACCAACCGGGGAACAACTACGAGCAGTACTTC. Residues: CASSLAFDQPGNNYEQYF.